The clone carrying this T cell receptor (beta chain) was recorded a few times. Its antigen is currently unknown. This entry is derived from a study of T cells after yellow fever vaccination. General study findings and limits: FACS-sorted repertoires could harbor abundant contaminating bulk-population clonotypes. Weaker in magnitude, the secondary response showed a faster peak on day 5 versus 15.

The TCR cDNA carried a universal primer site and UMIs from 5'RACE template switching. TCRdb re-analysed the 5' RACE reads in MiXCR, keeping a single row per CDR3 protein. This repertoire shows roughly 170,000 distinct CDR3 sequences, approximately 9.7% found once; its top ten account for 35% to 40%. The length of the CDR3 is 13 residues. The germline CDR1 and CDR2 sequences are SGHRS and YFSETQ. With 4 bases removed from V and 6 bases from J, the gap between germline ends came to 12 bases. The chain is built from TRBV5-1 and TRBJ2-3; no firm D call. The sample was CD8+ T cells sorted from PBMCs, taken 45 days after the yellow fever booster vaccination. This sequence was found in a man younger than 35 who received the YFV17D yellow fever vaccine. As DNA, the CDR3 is TGCGCCAGCAGCCAACCAGAAGGGGATACGCAGTATTTT. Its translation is CASSQPEGDTQYF.